The 21 T cell receptor beta chains below were found in one sample sequenced in a study of T cell responses to AZD1222 COVID-19 vaccine. The table came from immunoSEQ multiplex PCR; TCRdb's copy has only in-frame clones and leaves some out. The table shows tens of thousands of clones, with about three quarters occurring only once. Here the sequenced sample was peripheral blood, taken 28 days after the second AZD1222 dose. These receptors all stem from an adult who received the AZD1222 COVID-19 vaccine.

The CDR3 sequence: CASSALTGAMNSPLHF. CDR3 in DNA: TGTGCCAGCAGCGCCCTGACAGGGGCGATGAATTCACCCCTCCACTTT. The rearrangement joins TRBV9 to TRBJ1-6; TRBD1 matches 8 bases. Per germline, CDR1 SGDLS and CDR2 YYNGEE. The J segment lost 7 bases and the V segment lost 3 bases, leaving 9 bases of the junction unmatched. The CDR3 extends over 16 amino acids. The complete variable domain, with remaining parts taken from reference TRBV9 and TRBJ1-6, reads DSGVTQTPKHLITATGQRVTLRCSPRSGDLSVYWYQQSLDQGLQFLIQYYNGEERAKGNILERFSAQQFPDLHSELNLSSLELGDSALYFCASSALTGAMNSPLHFGNGTRLTVT.

This chain links TRBV4-1 with TRBJ1-5; D not certain. Germline assignment: CDR1 MGHRA and CDR2 YSYEKL. There are 14 residues in the CDR3. V was pared by 0 bases and J by 9 bases, with 12 bases between. The CDR3 region has the DNA TGCGCCAGCAGCCAAGATCCCGGGCCGTGGCCCCAGCATTTT. Translation: CASSQDPGPWPQHF.

This clone came up once. V is TRBV19 and J is TRBJ1-2; D is unresolved. The V gene lost 0 bases and the J gene lost 2 bases, with 10 bases spanning the gap. There are 15 residues in the CDR3. CDR1 and CDR2 from the germline V gene are LNHDA and SQIVND (reference sequence). The CDR3 DNA is TGTGCCAGTAGTATAGATAGAGAGCTGAACTATGGCTACACCTTC. It yields the protein CASSIDRELNYGYTF.

The rearrangement uses TRBV15 and TRBJ2-1; 8 positions match TRBD2. Germline V gene lookup returns CDR1 LNHNV and CDR2 YYDKDF (reference sequence). After removal of 3 bases from V and 8 bases from J, the junction contained 3 bases not matched to a gene. The CDR3 covers 13 residues. In DNA form, the CDR3 reads TGTGCCACCAGCAGCGGGGGGGCACATGAGCAGTTCTTC. Protein product: CATSSGGAHEQFF.

As DNA, the CDR3 is TGTGCCAGCAGTGAAGGAAAGGAAGCAACTAATGAAAAACTGTTTTTT. Its protein is CASSEGKEATNEKLFF. This sequence joins TRBV6-1 and TRBJ1-4; D uncertain. This CDR3 is 16 amino acids long. Trimming pared 1 base from V and 0 bases from J, leaving 9 bases between. Germline V CDR1 and CDR2: MNHNS, SASEGT.

This clone has a single count. The chain uses TRBV19 and TRBJ2-7; a weak D match, TRBD1 (5 bases). V lost 6 bases to trimming and J lost 2 bases, with 14 bases between them. There are 14 residues in the CDR3. CDR1 is LNHDA, CDR2 SQIVND, per germline (reference sequence). The CDR3 nucleotides are TGTGCCAGTAGCCCGAGTCCAGGGACCTACGAGCAGTACTTC. It is translated as CASSPSPGTYEQYF.

CDR3 residues: CASSQGRQNFEKLFF. The CDR3 region has the DNA TGTGCCAGCAGCCAAGGGAGACAAAACTTTGAAAAACTGTTTTTT. The chain couples TRBV4-2 to TRBJ1-4; D gene uncertain. The CDR3 has 15 residues. V gave up 1 base and J gave up 7 bases, with 13 bases separating them. Germline loops: CDR1 LGHNA, CDR2 YNFKEQ.

The chain has TRBV30 and TRBJ2-2; D remains ambiguous. Per the germline V gene, CDR1 is GTSNPN and CDR2 is SVGIG (reference sequence). Trimming stripped 5 bases from V and 5 bases from J, with 9 bases between. The CDR3 is made up of 12 amino acids. CDR3: CAWALGTGELFF. CDR3 coding DNA: TGTGCCTGGGCCCTAGGGACCGGGGAGCTGTTTTTT.

This clone was seen a few times. The chain has TRBV5-4 and TRBJ2-7; no reliable D call. V lost 2 bases, J lost 0 bases, and 6 bases lay in between. The germline V gene encodes CDR1 SGHNT and CDR2 YYREEE (reference sequence). This CDR3 contains 13 residues. The CDR3: CASSFWNSYEQYF. DNA of the CDR3: TGTGCCAGCAGCTTTTGGAACTCCTACGAGCAGTACTTC.

This clone was counted between two and nine times. The rearrangement uses TRBV11-2 and TRBJ1-3, with D unresolved. Germline values: CDR1 SGHAT, CDR2 FQNNGV. The CDR3 totals 15 residues. V was clipped by 5 bases and J by 2 bases, with 13 bases between them. In DNA, the CDR3 is TGTGCCAGCAGCCCGGTACGGGCGACTGGAAACACCATATATTTT. Protein: CASSPVRATGNTIYF.

This sequence joins TRBV19 and TRBJ1-5; D not certain. Germline loops: CDR1 LNHDA, CDR2 SQIVND (reference sequence). This CDR3 has 14 residues. Trimming left V 0 bases short and J 4 bases short, with 7 bases between. The CDR3 region is CASSIESRNQPQHF. CDR3 sequence (DNA): TGTGCCAGTAGTATAGAGAGTAGGAATCAGCCCCAGCATTTT.

This chain connects TRBV5-1 to TRBJ1-2; 10 bases agree with TRBD1. CDR3 length: 15 amino acids. The trim removed 4 bases at V and 8 bases at J, leaving 11 bases unmatched. Germline CDR1 and CDR2: SGHRS and YFSETQ. The chain's CDR3 is CASSTDRGQVRGYTF. The CDR3 nucleotides read TGCGCCAGCAGCACTGACAGGGGGCAGGTACGAGGCTACACCTTC. The complete variable domain, with remaining parts taken from reference TRBV5-1 and TRBJ1-2, reads KAGVTQTPRYLIKTRGQQVTLSCSPISGHRSVSWYQQTPGQGLQFLFEYFSETQRNKGNFPGRFSGRQFSNSRSEMNVSTLELGDSALYLCASSTDRGQVRGYTFGSGTRLTVV.

This clone was counted between two and nine times. The V and J genes are TRBV4-2 and TRBJ2-1, with TRBD2 identical over 13 bases. The CDR3 loop spans 15 amino acids. V shed 4 bases and J 7 bases; nucleotides not matched to a gene: 4. CDR1 and CDR2 from the germline V gene are LGHNA and YNFKEQ. Here the CDR3 DNA reads TGTGCCAGCAGCCGACGGACTAGCGGGGGAAATGAGCAGTTCTTC. It is translated as CASSRRTSGGNEQFF.

The chain recombines TRBV19 with TRBJ1-2, with 9 bases aligning to TRBD1. The CDR3 is made up of 14 amino acids. The V segment lost 5 bases and the J segment 8 bases; nucleotides outside the gene matches: 9. Germline V gene lookup returns CDR1 LNHDA and CDR2 SQIVND (reference sequence). CDR3 DNA sequence: TGTGCCAGTAGTCGAAACCGGGACAGGGAGGGCTACACCTTC. Residues: CASSRNRDREGYTF.

The V gene is TRBV29-1, the J gene TRBJ2-1; 10 positions agree with TRBD2. This CDR3 contains 14 residues. Germline CDR1 SQVTM, CDR2 ANQGSEA. The junction had 5 bases not matched to a gene; V was cut back by 3 bases and J by 6 bases. The CDR3 reads CSVEVLAGTNEQFF. As DNA, the CDR3 is TGCAGCGTTGAGGTACTAGCGGGAACCAATGAGCAGTTCTTC.

The chain employs TRBV15 and TRBJ1-3; D remains unclear. The CDR3 loop spans 14 amino acids. Between the trimmed V and J ends, which lost 10 bases and 4 bases, there was a span of 17 bases. Germline V gene sequence: CDR1 LNHNV, CDR2 YYDKDF (reference sequence). In nucleotides, the CDR3 is TGTGCCAGCACGGGGTCGCAACAAGGAAACACCATATATTTT. It is translated as CASTGSQQGNTIYF. Filled out from reference TRBV15 and TRBJ1-3, the complete variable domain reads DAMVIQNPRYQVTQFGKPVTLSCSQTLNHNVMYWYQQKSSQAPKLLFHYYDKDFNNEADTPDNFQSRRPNTSFCFLDIRSPGLGDTAMYLCASTGSQQGNTIYFGEGSWLTVV.

The sample holds one count of this clone. The rearrangement uses TRBV9 and TRBJ2-3; a possible D gene is TRBD1 (6 bases). Trimming cost V 3 bases and J 8 bases, with 13 bases left between them. The CDR3 sequence is 13 residues long. Germline-derived CDR1 and CDR2 are SGDLS and YYNGEE. CDR3 loop: CASSGQATGTQYF. As DNA, the CDR3 is TGTGCCAGCAGCGGACAGGCCACGGGTACGCAGTATTTT.

This chain connects TRBV14 to TRBJ2-5; 10 bases line up with TRBD2. Germline loops: CDR1 SGHDN, CDR2 FVKESK. The trim removed 3 bases at V and 4 bases at J, leaving 11 bases unmatched. The CDR3 extends over 17 amino acids. The CDR3 DNA follows: TGTGCCAGCAGCCAGGGGATAAGAACTAGCGGGGTAGAGACCCAGTACTTC. Translation gives CASSQGIRTSGVETQYF.

Notes on this clone: The sample holds other DNA sequences that translate to the same CDR3. The chain is built from TRBV2 and TRBJ2-7; 9 nucleotides match TRBD2. V gave up 3 bases and J gave up 2 bases; unmatched junction bases: 2. The CDR3 totals 14 residues. Germline V lookup: CDR1 SNHLY, CDR2 FYNNEI. DNA for the CDR3: TGTGCCAGCAGTGAGACTAGCGGTACCTACGAGCAGTACTTC. It codes for CASSETSGTYEQYF.

In its sample, this clone was seen once. The chain uses TRBV7-2 and TRBJ2-7; D unresolved. Germline CDR1 SGHTA, CDR2 FQGNSA. Trimming stripped 5 bases from V and 3 bases from J, with 11 bases between. The CDR3 is made up of 13 amino acids. The CDR3 DNA reads TGTGCCAGCAGCCCGCCACTAAACTACGAGCAGTACTTC. It yields the protein CASSPPLNYEQYF. Complete variable domain (other parts from reference TRBV7-2 and TRBJ2-7): GAGVSQSPSNKVTEKGKDVELRCDPISGHTALYWYRQSLGQGLEFLIYFQGNSAPDKSGLPSDRFSAERTGGSVSTLTIQRTQQEDSAVYLCASSPPLNYEQYFGPGTRLTVT.

V is TRBV11-2 and J is TRBJ2-3; D unresolved. V shed 7 bases and J shed 0 bases, with 11 bases lying between them. Germline loops: CDR1 SGHAT, CDR2 FQNNGV. The CDR3 runs to 14 residues. For the CDR3, the DNA is TGTGCCAGCACCTACAACCCTAGCACAGATACGCAGTATTTT. It codes for CASTYNPSTDTQYF.